This T cell receptor (beta chain) was captured by sequencing in a study of T cells in Graves' hyperthyroidism and ophthalmopathy. Study conclusions and caveats: Most thyroid clonotypes expanded above 0.001 were also detected in blood.

Diagnostic assessment was based on clinical symptoms, serum thyroxine and TRAb, thyroid ultrasound and orbital computed tomography. Blood sampling occurred at first hyperthyroidism diagnosis, ahead of any ophthalmopathy symptoms. From more than 9.5 ml of fresh peripheral blood, PBMCs were isolated. CDR1 and CDR2 from the germline V gene are KGHDR and SFDVKD. The CDR3 has 16 residues. Trimming pared 5 bases from V and 5 bases from J, leaving 15 bases between. Researchers amplified the TCR beta CDR3 regions from RNA transcripts. Initially, a first-round RT-PCR of the TCR CDR3 employed the HTBI primer set. Using its own MiXCR run on the multiplex PCR reads, TCRdb lists one record per CDR3 protein. The data show under 300,000 distinct CDR3 sequences, 10% to 15% seen once. In the case of this clonotype: Its antigen remains unidentified.

The V and J genes are TRBV24-1 and TRBJ1-6; D unresolved. This TCR was sampled from a young woman with Graves' hyperthyroidism that later progressed to Graves' ophthalmopathy. What was sequenced was blood. The CDR3 reads CATSVEHGLNNSPLHF. Written as DNA, the CDR3 is TGTGCCACCAGTGTCGAGCACGGCCTAAATAATTCACCCCTCCACTTT.